A selection of T cell receptor beta chains follows, all from one sample in a study of shared clonotypes between healthy human individuals. Method: immunoSEQ multiplex PCR; TCRdb's copy keeps in-frame clones and lacks some. Among roughly 500,000 clones listed, roughly 80% were seen once. What was sequenced was PBMCs. The receptors were sampled from a woman between 35 and 50 years old in good health. Some clones in this sample may be carry-over from other donors' samples. Both conserved end residues are part of each CDR3. The D gene is left open where the match is weak. Clone size is not always given. Where it is, it says once, few, many or a class for expanded clones.

clone_size	cdr3_length	v_call	j_call	d_call	cdr3_aa	cdr3_nt
NA	14	TRBV11-2	TRBJ1-4	NA	CASSFNRDGEKLFF	TGTGCCAGCAGCTTTAACAGGGATGGTGAAAAACTGTTTTTT
NA	18	TRBV18	TRBJ1-2	NA	CASSPSTPSQNPNYGYTF	TGTGCCAGCTCACCCTCGACGCCCTCGCAGAATCCTAACTATGGCTACACCTTC
NA	14	TRBV5-1	TRBJ2-7	NA	CASSSQPGPYEQYF	TGCGCCAGCAGCTCCCAACCGGGCCCTTACGAGCAGTACTTC
once	17	TRBV27	TRBJ2-2	NA	CASSDTLAGWVTGELFF	TGTGCCAGCAGTGACACGTTAGCAGGGTGGGTCACCGGGGAGCTGTTTTTT
NA	15	TRBV9	TRBJ2-5	TRBD2	CASSETSGAQETQYF	TGTGCCAGCAGCGAGACTAGCGGAGCACAAGAGACCCAGTACTTC
NA	13	TRBV18	TRBJ2-3	NA	CASSPLITDTQYF	TGTGCCAGCTCACCCCTGATCACAGATACGCAGTATTTT
NA	13	TRBV19	TRBJ1-2	NA	CASGRRINYGYTF	TGTGCCAGTGGGCGAAGGATTAACTATGGCTACACCTTC
NA	14	TRBV19	TRBJ1-1	NA	CASSRGTENTEAFF	TGTGCCAGTAGTAGAGGGACGGAGAACACTGAAGCTTTCTTT
once	15	TRBV6-4	TRBJ2-2	NA	CASSVNGENTGELFF	TGTGCCAGCAGTGTTAACGGAGAAAACACCGGGGAGCTGTTTTTT
NA	16	TRBV27	TRBJ1-1	NA	CASSSYRRGVNTEAFF	TGTGCCAGCAGTTCATACCGCCGTGGGGTGAACACTGAAGCTTTCTTT
NA	17	TRBV9	TRBJ2-3	TRBD2	CASSVAGAGGSTDTQYF	TGTGCCAGCAGCGTAGCAGGTGCGGGGGGTAGCACAGATACGCAGTATTTT
NA	15	TRBV11-3	TRBJ2-1	TRBD2	CASSFGLAGADEQFF	TGTGCCAGCAGCTTTGGACTAGCGGGTGCGGATGAGCAGTTCTTC
NA	13	TRBV10-3	TRBJ2-2	NA	CAITNEGTGELFF	TGTGCCATCACAAACGAGGGCACCGGGGAGCTGTTTTTT
NA	13	TRBV27	TRBJ1-2	NA	CASSWVRGYGYTF	TGTGCCAGCAGTTGGGTAAGGGGTTATGGCTACACCTTC
NA	15	TRBV11-2	TRBJ2-4	NA	CASSLVAQGGNIQYF	TGTGCCAGCAGCTTAGTGGCCCAGGGCGGGAACATTCAGTACTTC
NA	12	TRBV6-1	TRBJ2-7	NA	CASSEGSYEQYF	TGTGCCAGCAGTGAGGGGTCCTACGAGCAGTACTTC
NA	13	TRBV4-1	TRBJ1-2	TRBD1	CASSQGQGLSYTF	TGCGCCAGCAGCCAGGGACAGGGTCTTTCTTACACCTTC
many	13	TRBV29-1	TRBJ1-1	TRBD1	CSVMRDRGTEAFF	TGCAGCGTCATGCGGGACAGGGGAACTGAAGCTTTCTTT
NA	16	TRBV19	TRBJ2-7	TRBD2	CASSIVLAGGGYEQYF	TGTGCCAGTAGTATAGTCCTAGCGGGAGGAGGATACGAGCAGTACTTC
NA	17	TRBV12-2	TRBJ2-7	NA	CASRSRGVVTSGIQEYF	TGTGCAAGTCGCTCCCGGGGGGTCGTGACTAGCGGGATTCAAGAATACTTC
NA	15	TRBV2	TRBJ1-4	TRBD1	CASYPRGTGEEKLFF	TGTGCCAGCTACCCCCGGGGGACAGGGGAGGAAAAACTGTTTTTT
many	14	TRBV5-6	TRBJ2-7	TRBD1	CASSSGTGRHEQYF	TGTGCCAGCAGCTCCGGGACAGGGAGGCACGAGCAGTACTTC
NA	14	TRBV11-2	TRBJ2-2	NA	CASSLTWKTGELFF	TGTGCCAGCAGCTTAACCTGGAAAACCGGGGAGCTGTTTTTT
NA	13	TRBV6-5	TRBJ2-2	TRBD1	CASKTGGAGELFF	TGTGCCAGCAAGACAGGGGGTGCCGGGGAGCTGTTTTTT
once	15	TRBV5-1	TRBJ2-1	NA	CASSLGTGRGYEQFF	TGCGCCAGCAGCTTGGGGACTGGGAGGGGGTATGAGCAGTTCTTC
NA	15	TRBV5-1	TRBJ2-2	NA	CASSLGTSHTGELFF	TGCGCCAGCAGCCTCGGGACATCTCACACCGGGGAGCTGTTTTTT
NA	13	TRBV9	TRBJ2-7	NA	CASSPNPPYEQYF	TGTGCCAGCAGCCCAAACCCCCCCTACGAGCAGTACTTC
NA	13	TRBV11-2	TRBJ2-1	NA	CASSLVLEGEQFF	TGTGCCAGCAGCTTAGTCCTAGAGGGTGAGCAGTTCTTC
NA	13	TRBV5-1	TRBJ1-2	TRBD1	CASTRDRGYGYTF	TGCGCCAGCACAAGGGACAGGGGCTATGGCTACACCTTC
NA	15	TRBV2	TRBJ1-5	NA	CASSDESGSYQPQHF	TGTGCCAGCAGTGACGAATCGGGCAGCTATCAGCCCCAGCATTTT
NA	16	TRBV27	TRBJ2-7	TRBD1	CASSASTGGGSYEQYF	TGTGCCAGCAGTGCCTCAACAGGGGGCGGCTCCTACGAGCAGTACTTC
NA	12	TRBV6-6	TRBJ1-3	NA	CANRGEGNTIYF	TGTGCCAACCGGGGGGAAGGAAACACCATATATTTT
few	13	TRBV18	TRBJ2-4	NA	CASSPPSGDIQYF	TGTGCCAGCTCACCACCCAGTGGGGACATTCAGTACTTC
NA	15	TRBV18	TRBJ2-7	TRBD1	CASSRDTQGAGEQYF	TGTGCCAGCTCACGGGACACACAGGGGGCTGGAGAGCAGTACTTC
NA	15	TRBV7-3	TRBJ2-2	TRBD2	CASSLNGRGTGELFF	TGTGCCAGCAGCTTAAACGGGAGGGGCACCGGGGAGCTGTTTTTT
NA	15	TRBV6-4	TRBJ2-3	NA	CASSEDEGSTDTQYF	TGTGCCAGCAGTGAGGACGAGGGGAGCACAGATACGCAGTATTTT
NA	14	TRBV4-3	TRBJ1-2	TRBD1	CASSQGQGGYGYTF	TGCGCCAGCAGCCAAGGACAGGGAGGCTATGGCTACACCTTC
NA	13	TRBV7-9	TRBJ2-1	NA	CASSSVGVGEQFF	TGTGCCAGCAGCTCCGTGGGGGTGGGAGAGCAGTTCTTC
NA	15	TRBV4-1	TRBJ2-3	NA	CASSPSGTGTDTQYF	TGCGCCAGCAGCCCGTCCGGGACTGGCACAGATACGCAGTATTTT
NA	14	TRBV28	TRBJ1-4	NA	CASSNRVVDEKLFF	TGTGCCAGCAGCAACAGGGTTGTGGATGAAAAACTGTTTTTT
NA	15	TRBV4-2	TRBJ1-1	NA	CASRRADRGNTEAFF	TGTGCCAGCAGGAGAGCGGACCGGGGGAACACTGAAGCTTTCTTT
NA	13	TRBV30	TRBJ1-4	NA	CAWCTTGQEKLFF	TGTGCCTGGTGTACGACAGGTCAAGAAAAACTGTTTTTT
NA	13	TRBV9	TRBJ2-2	NA	CASSVQWAGELFF	TGTGCCAGCAGCGTACAGTGGGCCGGGGAGCTGTTTTTT
NA	15	TRBV18	TRBJ1-2	TRBD1	CASSPPGDRGEGYTF	TGTGCCAGCTCACCACCGGGTGACAGGGGAGAAGGCTACACCTTC
NA	14	TRBV2	TRBJ1-2	TRBD1	CASSEQGASRGYTF	TGTGCCAGCAGTGAACAGGGGGCTAGTAGGGGCTACACCTTC
NA	15	TRBV19	TRBJ2-1	TRBD2	CASSIAGGSFNEQFF	TGTGCCAGTAGTATCGCTGGCGGGAGCTTCAATGAGCAGTTCTTC
once	14	TRBV30	TRBJ1-2	NA	CAWTNQGLSIGYTF	TGTGCCTGGACTAACCAGGGTCTTTCGATTGGCTACACCTTC